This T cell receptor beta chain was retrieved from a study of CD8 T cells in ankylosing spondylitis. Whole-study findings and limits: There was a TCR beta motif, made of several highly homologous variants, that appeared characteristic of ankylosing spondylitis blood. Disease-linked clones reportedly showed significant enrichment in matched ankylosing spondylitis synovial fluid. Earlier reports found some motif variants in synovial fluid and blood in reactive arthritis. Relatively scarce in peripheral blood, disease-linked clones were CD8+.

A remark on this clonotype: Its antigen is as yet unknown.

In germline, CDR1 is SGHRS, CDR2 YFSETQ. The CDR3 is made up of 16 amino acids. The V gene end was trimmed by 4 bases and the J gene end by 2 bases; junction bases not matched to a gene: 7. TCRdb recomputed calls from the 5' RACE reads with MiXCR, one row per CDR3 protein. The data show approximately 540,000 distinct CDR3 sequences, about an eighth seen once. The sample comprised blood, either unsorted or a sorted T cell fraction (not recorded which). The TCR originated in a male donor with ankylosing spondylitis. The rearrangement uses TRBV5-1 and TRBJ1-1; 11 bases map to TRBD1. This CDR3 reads CASSKGQGARNTEAFF. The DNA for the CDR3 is TGCGCCAGCAGCAAAGGACAGGGGGCTCGAAACACTGAAGCTTTCTTT.